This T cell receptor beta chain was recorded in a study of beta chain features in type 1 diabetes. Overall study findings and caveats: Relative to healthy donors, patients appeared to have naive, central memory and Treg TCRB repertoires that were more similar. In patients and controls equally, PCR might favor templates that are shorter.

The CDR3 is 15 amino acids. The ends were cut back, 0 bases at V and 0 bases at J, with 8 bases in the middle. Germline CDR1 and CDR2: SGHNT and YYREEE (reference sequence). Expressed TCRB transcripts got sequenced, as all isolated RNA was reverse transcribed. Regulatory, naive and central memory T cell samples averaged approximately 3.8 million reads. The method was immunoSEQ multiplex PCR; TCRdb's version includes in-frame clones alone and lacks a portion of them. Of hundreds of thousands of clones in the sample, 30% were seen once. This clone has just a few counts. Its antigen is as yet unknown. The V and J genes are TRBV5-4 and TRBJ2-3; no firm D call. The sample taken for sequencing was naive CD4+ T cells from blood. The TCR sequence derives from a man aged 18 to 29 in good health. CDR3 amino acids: CASSLDGASTDTQYF. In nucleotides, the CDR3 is TGTGCCAGCAGCTTGGACGGAGCTAGCACAGATACGCAGTATTTT.